The 8 T cell receptor beta chains below come from one sample, sequenced in a study of beta chain features in type 1 diabetes. The investigators reverse transcribed all of the isolated RNA, so they sequenced expressed TCRB transcripts. TCRdb's copy holds only in-frame clones and misses some; the assay was immunoSEQ multiplex PCR. This sample has hundreds of thousands of clones, with around 15% found just once. Sequenced material: naive CD4+ T cells from blood. These TCRs come from a man between 18 and 29 years old in good health.

This clone was counted a few times. Other DNA sequences in the same sample also yield this CDR3. The chain carries TRBV6-5 and TRBJ2-5; D remains unclear. The CDR3 sequence is 14 residues long. The V end was cut by 0 bases, the J end by 2 bases, with 7 bases between. Germline CDR1 and CDR2: MNHEY and SVGAGI. As DNA, the CDR3 is TGTGCCAGCAGTTACTCATACAGACAAGAGACCCAGTACTTC. Its translation: CASSYSYRQETQYF.

The CDR3 DNA sequence: TGTGCCAGCAGCACAACTAGAAGCTACGAGCAGTACTTC. Translation: CASSTTRSYEQYF. The chain recombines TRBV7-3 with TRBJ2-7; D is perhaps TRBD2 (5 bases). Trimming took 5 bases from V and 3 from J, leaving 11 bases between them. CDR1 and CDR2 (germline): SGHTA, FQGTGA. This CDR3 comprises 13 residues.

This clone was seen more than once but under ten times. CDR3 loop: CASSPTGTSKLFF. For the CDR3, the DNA is TGTGCCAGCAGTCCAACCGGGACAAGCAAACTGTTTTTT. The gene calls are TRBV27 and TRBJ1-4, with TRBD1 as a possible D gene (6 bases). Germline V CDR1 and CDR2: MNHEY, SMNVEV (reference sequence). Between the trimmed V and J ends, which lost 5 bases and 11 bases, there was a span of 15 bases. The CDR3 sequence is 13 residues long.

V is TRBV5-1 and J is TRBJ1-6; 7 positions agree with TRBD1. Per the germline V gene, CDR1 is SGHRS and CDR2 is YFSETQ. The CDR3 covers 14 residues. V shed 1 base, J shed 7 bases, and the junction held 2 bases outside the gene matches. The CDR3 coding sequence is TGCGCCAGCAGCTTGACAGGGGAAAATTCACCCCTCCACTTT. Its translation is CASSLTGENSPLHF.

This clone was found many times. This chain links TRBV4-3 with TRBJ2-4; no firm D call. The CDR3 length is 16 residues. Germline CDR1 and CDR2: LGHNA and YSLEER. Deletions cut 0 bases from V and 1 base from J, with 10 bases between. CDR3 residues: CASSQDSQVAKNIQYF. CDR3 nucleotide sequence: TGCGCCAGCAGCCAAGATTCCCAGGTCGCCAAAAACATTCAGTACTTC.

This clone was seen a handful of times. This sample includes further DNA sequences coding for the same CDR3. CDR3 in DNA: TGTGCCAGCAGTTTACGACAGGGGGCGTACGAGCAGTACTTC. Translated, it gives CASSLRQGAYEQYF. The V gene is TRBV28, the J gene TRBJ2-7; 10 nucleotides match TRBD1. The germline CDR1 and CDR2 sequences are MDHEN and SYDVKM. Trimming at V came to 2 bases and at J to 4 bases, leaving 2 bases not matched to a gene. The CDR3 is 14 amino acids.

The genes are TRBV30 and TRBJ1-1; TRBD1 agrees at 7 bases. The germline V gene has CDR1 GTSNPN and CDR2 SVGIG (reference sequence). The V and J ends lost 0 bases and 5 bases, in that order; junction bases with no gene match: 6. The CDR3 length is 14 residues. The CDR3 nucleotides read TGTGCCTGGAGTGTACTAAGGGGGCTGACTGAAGCTTTCTTT. This translates into CAWSVLRGLTEAFF.

This clone turned up a few times. The chain has TRBV29-1 and TRBJ1-2; the D gene is possibly TRBD1 (6 bases). Trimming took off 5 bases at V and 5 bases at J, with 18 bases between the two ends. This CDR3 has 14 amino acids. Germline CDR1 is SQVTM and CDR2 is ANQGSEA. For the CDR3, the DNA is TGCAGCGTTACCCTGACAGGAGCACCGTATGGCTACACCTTC. Its protein is CSVTLTGAPYGYTF.